Listed here are 21 T cell receptor beta chains from one sample, sequenced in a study of blood T cell repertoires in COVID-19 (dated by TCRdb to the early 2020s). Library generation was performed with the immunoSEQ multiplex PCR assay. What TCRdb holds here is the immuneACCESS table cut down to in-frame rearrangements. Part of the clones is not present; checked against another copy, under half of the missing clones reflect an unresolved V gene, and the others are unexplained. For this sample the table gives roughly 200,000 clones, of which about 86% were detected only once. The top ten clonotypes cover about 10% of the sample. Sequenced material: peripheral blood. The receptors were sampled from a woman in her 50s with COVID-19, enrolled during active disease.

The rearrangement joins TRBV7-8 to TRBJ2-1; TRBD2 agrees at 7 bases. Germline-derived CDR1 and CDR2 are SGHVS and FQNEAQ. This CDR3 region has 15 residues. The J segment lost 4 bases and the V segment lost 1 base, leaving 4 bases of the junction unmatched. As DNA, the CDR3 is TGTGCCAGCAGCTTAGTAGCGGGTCCATACAATGAGCAGTTCTTC. This codes for CASSLVAGPYNEQFF.

The gene calls are TRBV5-1 and TRBJ2-5; 9 bases align to TRBD2. V lost 0 bases and J lost 2; bases outside the gene matches: 8. The CDR3 is made up of 17 amino acids. Germline V gene lookup returns CDR1 SGHRS and CDR2 YFSETQ. CDR3 protein: CASSLGVSGGTQETQYF. The CDR3 nucleotides read TGCGCCAGCAGCTTGGGTGTGAGCGGGGGGACTCAAGAGACCCAGTACTTC.

The CDR3 sequence is CASSWTASIQYEQFF. The CDR3 DNA follows: TGTGCCAGCAGCTGGACAGCTTCTATACAATATGAGCAGTTCTTC. This sequence joins TRBV2 and TRBJ2-1, with D possibly being TRBD1 (6 bases). V gave up 6 bases and J gave up 8 bases, with 20 bases separating them. Germline CDR1 SNHLY, CDR2 FYNNEI. The CDR3 is 15 amino acids.

The chain links TRBV2 to TRBJ2-2; possibly TRBD2 for D (7 bases). Trimming left V 2 bases short and J 4 bases short, with 11 bases between. The CDR3 is made up of 15 amino acids. The germline gives CDR1 SNHLY, CDR2 FYNNEI. The CDR3 bases are TGTGCCAGCAGTGAACGGGGGGCCACCACCGGGGAGCTGTTTTTT. As protein: CASSERGATTGELFF.

The V gene is TRBV7-3, the J gene TRBJ2-1, with 11 bases matching TRBD2. The CDR3 extends over 17 amino acids. V was clipped by 4 bases and J by 3 bases; unmatched bases: 8. Germline V gives CDR1 SGHTA, CDR2 FQGTGA. CDR3 loop: CASSSVAGGPLYNEQFF. The CDR3 bases are TGTGCCAGCAGCTCCGTAGCGGGGGGGCCTCTCTACAATGAGCAGTTCTTC.

This clone has only a few counts. This chain joins TRBV6-6 and TRBJ1-5; D uncertain. CDR1 and CDR2 from the germline V gene are MNHNY and SVGAGI (reference sequence). V was cut by 0 bases and J by 11 bases, with 17 bases left in between. This CDR3 spans 15 amino acids. In DNA, the CDR3 is TGTGCCAGCAGTTACTCGTTGGCAGTTGATCTGGCCCAGCATTTT. As protein: CASSYSLAVDLAQHF.

This chain links TRBV9 with TRBJ2-7; D possibly corresponds to TRBD1 (5 bases). The CDR3 runs 16 residues. V was cut by 4 bases and J by 2 bases, with 19 bases left in between. Per germline, CDR1 SGDLS and CDR2 YYNGEE. CDR3 nucleotide sequence: TGTGCCAGCAGCCCAGACCCCCATGGACAAGCCTACGAGCAGTACTTC. Translating gives CASSPDPHGQAYEQYF.

The rearrangement joins TRBV5-1 to TRBJ1-3; maybe TRBD1 (5 bases). Germline V gene sequence: CDR1 SGHRS, CDR2 YFSETQ. V shed 4 bases and J shed 2 bases, with 7 bases lying between them. The CDR3 is 13 amino acids. The CDR3 sequence: CASSPGPGNTIYF. CDR3 coding DNA: TGCGCCAGCAGCCCAGGGCCTGGAAACACCATATATTTT.

This chain uses TRBV5-4 with TRBJ1-3, with TRBD1 matching over 7 bases. J lost 10 bases, V lost 3 bases, and 10 bases had no gene match. The CDR3 covers 14 residues. CDR1 and CDR2 (germline): SGHNT, YYREEE (reference sequence). The CDR3 is CASSSVDREGTIYF. CDR3 coding DNA: TGTGCCAGCAGCTCCGTTGACAGGGAAGGGACCATATATTTT.

This clone was recorded only once. The chain has TRBV24-1 and TRBJ2-1, with D perhaps TRBD1 (5 bases). This CDR3 comprises 18 residues. Germline values: CDR1 KGHDR, CDR2 SFDVKD. Trimming removed 3 bases at V and 1 base at J, with 18 bases between. The CDR3 bases are TGTGCCACCAGTGATAGACTCACAGGATACTATTCCTACAATGAGCAGTTCTTC. It encodes CATSDRLTGYYSYNEQFF.

J is TRBJ1-1 and V is TRBV3-1 (or the pseudogene TRBV3-2), with D hard to call. Germline assignment: CDR1 LGHDT and CDR2 YNNKEL (reference sequence). This CDR3 is built from 12 residues. V was trimmed by 5 bases and J by 8 bases, leaving 12 bases between them. The CDR3, as DNA: TGTGCCAGCAGCGTCCTCGGGGTGGAAGCTTTCTTT. Translated, it gives CASSVLGVEAFF.

This sequence joins TRBV5-1 and TRBJ1-5; D might be TRBD1 (5 bases). Per the germline V gene, CDR1 is SGHRS and CDR2 is YFSETQ. This CDR3 region has 14 residues. The V end was cut by 2 bases, the J end by 1 base, with 7 bases between. As DNA, the CDR3 is TGCGCCAGCAGCTTTGGGGGGAGCAATCAGCCCCAGCATTTT. Encoded protein: CASSFGGSNQPQHF.

V and J are TRBV5-5 and TRBJ2-4, with a weak D call TRBD2 (7 bases). Trimming removed 7 bases from V and 0 bases from J, with 17 bases in between. The CDR3 is 16 amino acids. Germline CDR1 and CDR2: SGHKS and YYEKEE (reference sequence). In nucleotides, the CDR3 is TGTGCCAGCTCGTCGGGGGGCCCTGCAGCCAAAAACATTCAGTACTTC. Its protein is CASSSGGPAAKNIQYF.

This clone was picked up a small number of times. This chain links TRBV4-3 with TRBJ1-2, with 10 bases matching TRBD1. CDR1 LGHNA and CDR2 YSLEER come from the germline V gene. After removal of 1 base from V and 5 bases from J, the junction contained 1 base not matched to a gene. The CDR3 runs to 14 residues. The CDR3 loop reads CASSQGQGAYGYTF. The CDR3 DNA follows: TGCGCCAGCAGCCAAGGACAGGGGGCTTATGGCTACACCTTC.

The CDR3 nucleotides read TGCAGCGCAGTCACGGGCCAAGAGACCCAGTACTTC. Protein: CSAVTGQETQYF. V is TRBV29-1 and J is TRBJ2-5; no clear D gene. With 7 bases removed from V and 1 base from J, the gap between germline ends came to 10 bases. From germline, CDR1 is SQVTM and CDR2 ANQGSEA. This CDR3 contains 12 residues. Based on the CDR3 plus reference TRBV29-1 and TRBJ2-5, the full variable domain is SAVISQKPSRDICQRGTSLTIQCQVDSQVTMMFWYRQQPGQSLTLIATANQGSEATYESGFVIDKFPISRPNLTFSTLTVSNMSPEDSSIYLCSAVTGQETQYFGPGTRLLVL.

The V gene is TRBV7-2, the J gene TRBJ2-3; the match to TRBD2 covers 9 bases. CDR1 and CDR2 from the germline V gene are SGHTA and FQGNSA. CDR3 length: 15 amino acids. With V trimmed by 1 base and J by 4 bases, 3 bases remained unmatched. CDR3 amino acids: CASSLVGLAPDTQYF. CDR3 DNA: TGTGCCAGCAGCTTAGTGGGACTAGCCCCAGATACGCAGTATTTT.

The chain is built from TRBV2 and TRBJ1-5, with D maybe TRBD1 (6 bases). V was trimmed by 6 bases and J by 5 bases, leaving 14 bases between them. The CDR3 extends over 14 amino acids. Germline lookup yields CDR1 SNHLY and CDR2 FYNNEI. For the CDR3, the DNA is TGTGCCAGCAGCACCGAAGGGGGTCATCAGCCCCAGCATTTT. The encoded protein is CASSTEGGHQPQHF.

This clone has just one count. V is TRBV2 and J is TRBJ2-1; possibly TRBD2 for D (5 bases). Trimming pared 2 bases from V and 2 bases from J, leaving 13 bases between. Germline-derived CDR1 and CDR2 are SNHLY and FYNNEI. This CDR3 region has 16 residues. The CDR3 DNA follows: TGTGCCAGCAGTGAACAATATAGCGCCGCCTACAATGAGCAGTTCTTC. Amino acid sequence: CASSEQYSAAYNEQFF. The full variable domain, in which reference TRBV2 and TRBJ2-1 provide the parts outside the CDR3, is EPEVTQTPSHQVTQMGQEVILRCVPISNHLYFYWYRQILGQKVEFLVSFYNNEISEKSEIFDDQFSVERPDGSNFTLKIRSTKLEDSAMYFCASSEQYSAAYNEQFFGPGTRLTVL.

This rearrangement joins TRBV11-2 to TRBJ2-7; D unresolved. V lost 3 bases and J 6 bases, leaving 12 bases between the germline ends. The CDR3 has 13 amino acids. The V gene's germline CDR1 is SGHAT and CDR2 FQNNGV. CDR3 DNA sequence: TGTGCCAGCAGCTTGGTCAGACCGGGCGAGCAGTACTTC. Encoded protein: CASSLVRPGEQYF.

The chain employs TRBV28 and TRBJ1-2, with unresolved D. The V end was cut by 6 bases, the J end by 6 bases, with 20 bases between. The CDR3 is 15 amino acids. CDR1 and CDR2 from the germline V gene are MDHEN and SYDVKM. The CDR3 nucleotides read TGTGCCAGCAGCCCTGGAGGACGAGGGATCCATGGCTACACCTTC. It is translated as CASSPGGRGIHGYTF.

The gene calls are TRBV11-2 and TRBJ2-5; possibly TRBD2 for D (5 bases). The CDR3 covers 14 residues. Trimming stripped 2 bases from V and 5 bases from J, with 12 bases between. Germline CDR1 SGHAT, CDR2 FQNNGV. The CDR3 DNA sequence: TGTGCCAGCAGCTTACTAAGGAGGATTGAGACCCAGTACTTC. Protein product: CASSLLRRIETQYF.